The source of this T cell receptor beta chain is a study of CD8+ T cells in alopecia areata. Study-wide background: Treated patients received oral tofacitinib, 5 to 10 mg twice daily. Severity in treated patients was scored by percentage of scalp area affected. Findings of the study overall: Across lesional scalp, and particularly alopecia totalis/universalis, clonality surpassed that of normal scalp.

On this clone: The target antigen is unknown.

Sequencing relied on a cDNA template that was reverse transcribed from extracted RNA. TCRdb's copy holds only in-frame clones and misses some; the assay was immunoSEQ multiplex PCR. The sample contains 140,000 to 150,000 clones, 45% to 60% of which appear only once. Treatment here: oral pan-JAK inhibitor, 5-10 mg twice daily. Sorting from PBMCs produced CD4+ and CD8+ T cells. Germline V lookup: CDR1 SGHNT, CDR2 YYREEE (reference sequence). The CDR3 contains 11 residues. The source of this sequence is a human donor with alopecia areata. The rearrangement links TRBV5-4 to TRBJ2-7; a weak D match, TRBD2 (6 bases). The sequences come from CD8+ T cells sorted from blood, collected at week 4, from a patient treated with tofacitinib. CDR3 bases: TGTACCACAAACGGGGGTGACGAGCAGTACTTC. It is translated as CTTNGGDEQYF.